This T cell receptor (beta chain) came from a study of beta chain features in type 1 diabetes. General study points: Moderate but significant shortening of TCRB CDR3s was recorded in all four CD4+ subsets from Type 1 diabetes patients.

The CDR3 loop spans 14 amino acids. V shed 6 bases and J 2 bases; nucleotides not matched to a gene: 5. Germline V gene sequence: CDR1 MNHNY, CDR2 SVGAGI (reference sequence). On this clone: Its antigen is unknown.

cDNA synthesis used the whole RNA isolate, giving expressed TCRB sequences. Produced via immunoSEQ multiplex PCR; TCRdb's table is partial and in-frame only. The sample lists hundreds of thousands of clones; about 11% were seen once. Each population that was sorted was more than 95% pure. Sequenced input: naive CD4+ T cells from blood. The genes are TRBV6-6 and TRBJ2-7; 9 bases are shared with TRBD1. The source is a man aged 25 to 45 with type 1 diabetes. This chain's CDR3 is CASRSGQGTYEQYF. In DNA form, the CDR3 reads TGTGCCAGCAGATCGGGACAGGGAACCTACGAGCAGTACTTC.